The 30 T cell receptor beta chains below all came from one sample that was sequenced in a study of early stage breast cancer tumors. The protocol was immunoSEQ multiplex PCR, while the TCRdb copy is restricted to in-frame clones and leaves out a portion. The top ten hold around 6.7% of the sample, which has under 45,000 clones, about two thirds seen once. Sequenced material: blood. The receptors shown here come from a person aged 45 to 60 with breast cancer.

This chain joins TRBV10-3 and TRBJ1-1; no reliable D call. The germline V gene has CDR1 ENHRY and CDR2 SYGVKD. V lost 3 bases to trimming and J lost 5 bases, with 10 bases between them. The CDR3 consists of 13 residues. The DNA of the CDR3 is TGTGCCATCAGTGAATTAGAACGGACTGAAGCTTTCTTT. Residues: CAISELERTEAFF.

V and J are TRBV13 and TRBJ2-3; 13 nucleotides line up with TRBD2. The junction had 11 bases not matched to a gene; V was cut back by 5 bases and J by 0 bases. This CDR3 is 19 amino acids long. Germline lookup yields CDR1 PRHDT and CDR2 FYEKMQ (reference sequence). The CDR3 sequence: CASSPSTGTSGASTDTQYF. CDR3 nucleotide sequence: TGTGCCAGCAGCCCATCTACCGGGACTAGCGGGGCCAGCACAGATACGCAGTATTTT.

This sequence joins TRBV4-1 and TRBJ2-3, with a weak D call TRBD2 (6 bases). The CDR3 is 15 amino acids. CDR1 is MGHRA, CDR2 YSYEKL, per germline. The V end was cut by 1 base, the J end by 2 bases, with 10 bases between. CDR3 sequence: CASSQGGGATDTQYF. CDR3 sequence (DNA): TGCGCCAGCAGCCAAGGGGGCGGGGCCACAGATACGCAGTATTTT.

V gene TRBV19 combines with J gene TRBJ1-5, with TRBD1 matching 10 bases. Germline V lookup: CDR1 LNHDA, CDR2 SQIVND (reference sequence). The V and J ends lost 6 bases and 2 bases, in that order; junction bases with no gene match: 10. The CDR3 loop spans 17 amino acids. The CDR3 DNA follows: TGTGCCAGTAGCAAACCCCAGGGGACAGGGGGCAATCAGCCCCAGCATTTT. Amino acid sequence: CASSKPQGTGGNQPQHF.

This clone was counted between two and nine times. J is TRBJ2-7 and V is TRBV5-5; D perhaps matches TRBD1 (6 bases). Per germline, CDR1 SGHKS and CDR2 YYEKEE (reference sequence). With 3 bases removed from V and 2 bases from J, the gap between germline ends came to 18 bases. The CDR3 totals 16 residues. As DNA, the CDR3 is TGTGCCAGCAGCTCCTTGGCCCGGGACACAGCCTACGAGCAGTACGTC. Its translation is CASSSLARDTAYEQYV.

The V gene is TRBV25-1, the J gene TRBJ2-5, with 10 positions matching TRBD1. The CDR3 length is 14 residues. Per the germline V gene, CDR1 is MGHDK and CDR2 is SYGVNS. The ends lost 5 bases at V and 2 bases at J; junction bases unmatched: 2. The CDR3, as DNA: TGTGCCAGCAGTCGGGACAGGGGACAAGAGACCCAGTACTTC. It encodes CASSRDRGQETQYF.

This clone has just a few counts. The gene calls are TRBV5-1 and TRBJ2-1, with 8 bases matching TRBD1. V gave up 4 bases and J gave up 6 bases; unmatched junction bases: 6. The germline gives CDR1 SGHRS, CDR2 YFSETQ. The CDR3 runs 14 residues. In DNA form, the CDR3 reads TGCGCCAGCAGCCCGACAGGGGTGGGCAATGAGCAGTTCTTC. Its protein is CASSPTGVGNEQFF.

The chain is built from TRBV5-1 and TRBJ1-1; 7 bases align to TRBD1. Per germline, CDR1 SGHRS and CDR2 YFSETQ. CDR3 length: 17 amino acids. The V gene end was trimmed by 4 bases and the J gene end by 3 bases; junction bases not matched to a gene: 15. The CDR3 loop reads CASSTGPGGRTDTEAFF. CDR3 DNA sequence: TGCGCCAGCAGCACGGGCCCAGGGGGAAGAACAGACACTGAAGCTTTCTTT.

This chain links TRBV9 with TRBJ2-7; TRBD2 matches 7 bases. The ends lost 4 bases at V and 2 bases at J; junction bases unmatched: 12. This CDR3 is 16 amino acids long. Germline V gives CDR1 SGDLS, CDR2 YYNGEE. CDR3 in amino acids: CASSQGVLAGAYEQYF. The CDR3 DNA reads TGTGCCAGCAGCCAAGGCGTATTAGCGGGCGCCTACGAGCAGTACTTC.

The table lists this clone with a few counts. The rearrangement uses TRBV5-1 and TRBJ2-7; 7 nucleotides agree with TRBD2. Germline trimming cut 4 bases from V and 5 bases from J; bases unmatched to any gene: 9. This CDR3 comprises 14 residues. Germline assignment: CDR1 SGHRS and CDR2 YFSETQ. CDR3: CASSPTEGLDEQYF. In nucleotides, the CDR3 is TGCGCCAGCAGCCCCACGGAAGGACTAGACGAGCAGTACTTC.

The chain uses TRBV11-2 and TRBJ2-1; 8 nucleotides align to TRBD2. Germline CDR1 SGHAT, CDR2 FQNNGV. The CDR3 runs to 12 residues. The J segment lost 9 bases and the V segment lost 5 bases, leaving 3 bases of the junction unmatched. The DNA for the CDR3 is TGTGCCAGCAGCGCGACTAGCGTTGAGCAGTTCTTC. This sequence encodes CASSATSVEQFF.

The rearrangement joins TRBV29-1 to TRBJ2-1, with a weak D call TRBD2 (6 bases). CDR3 length equals 14 residues. CDR1 is SQVTM, CDR2 ANQGSEA, per germline. The V gene lost 7 bases and the J gene lost 2 bases, with 15 bases spanning the gap. In nucleotides, the CDR3 is TGCAGCGCTGGAGGGAGCGGCCCCTACAATGAGCAGTTCTTC. It yields the protein CSAGGSGPYNEQFF.

This chain joins TRBV9 and TRBJ1-4, with 7 bases that match TRBD1. V was pared by 1 base and J by 4 bases, with 4 bases of the junction left unmatched. The CDR3 runs 15 residues. CDR1 SGDLS and CDR2 YYNGEE come from the germline V gene. In DNA, the CDR3 is TGTGCCAGCAGCGTAACACAGGGGTATAATGAAAAACTGTTTTTT. It yields the protein CASSVTQGYNEKLFF.

This clone was counted between two and nine times. The chain joins TRBV7-6 to TRBJ1-2; TRBD1 agrees at 9 bases. Looked up from germline, CDR1 is SGHVS and CDR2 is FNYEAQ. With 1 base clipped from V and 5 bases from J, the junction kept 5 bases outside the gene matches. The CDR3 is 15 residues long. In DNA form, the CDR3 reads TGTGCCAGCAGCTTAGTTACAGGGGGCCAGTATGGCTACACCTTC. Protein sequence: CASSLVTGGQYGYTF.

The chain employs TRBV9 and TRBJ2-2; D unresolved. Trimming pared 4 bases from V and 2 bases from J, leaving 3 bases between. Per the germline V gene, CDR1 is SGDLS and CDR2 is YYNGEE. This CDR3 spans 12 amino acids. CDR3 sequence: CASSLNTGELFF. CDR3 coding DNA: TGTGCCAGCAGCTTAAACACCGGGGAGCTGTTTTTT.

The rearrangement uses TRBV2 and TRBJ2-7; 8 bases are a match to TRBD1. CDR1 and CDR2 (germline): SNHLY, FYNNEI. V lost 3 bases and J lost 1; bases outside the gene matches: 2. The CDR3 covers 14 residues. CDR3 coding DNA: TGTGCCAGCAGTGAGAGGACAGGGTCCTACGAGCAGTACGTC. This translates into CASSERTGSYEQYV.

The chain couples TRBV25-1 to TRBJ2-5; TRBD2 is a possible D gene (5 bases). The CDR3 runs to 11 residues. Germline values: CDR1 MGHDK, CDR2 SYGVNS. V lost 8 bases, J lost 5 bases, and 9 bases lay in between. The CDR3 nucleotides are TGTGCCAGCGGGCGAGGGGAGACCCAGTACTTC. This encodes CASGRGETQYF.

The V gene is TRBV4-1, the J gene TRBJ2-5; D unresolved. V lost 3 bases and J 0 bases, leaving 8 bases between the germline ends. Germline values: CDR1 MGHRA, CDR2 YSYEKL. CDR3 length: 14 amino acids. The CDR3 reads CASSQEPYQETQYF. The CDR3 DNA reads as TGCGCCAGCAGCCAGGAGCCATACCAAGAGACCCAGTACTTC.

The V call is TRBV9, the J call TRBJ1-6; TRBD1 is a possible D gene (5 bases). This CDR3 contains 15 residues. From germline, CDR1 is SGDLS and CDR2 YYNGEE. The V end lost 3 bases, the J end lost 10 bases, and 17 bases lay between the germline ends. The CDR3 DNA is TGTGCCAGCAGCGATCACAGGTCCCTCAAGTCACCCCTCCACTTT. Its translation: CASSDHRSLKSPLHF.

CDR3 region: CASSPEYTEAFF. CDR3 coding DNA: TGCGCCAGCAGCCCTGAGTACACTGAAGCTTTCTTT. The gene calls are TRBV10-2 and TRBJ1-1, with D hard to call. Germline V CDR1 and CDR2: WSHSY, SAAADI. V was clipped by 6 bases and J by 3 bases, with 8 bases between them. There are 12 residues in the CDR3.

The chain joins TRBV6-5 to TRBJ2-5, with 9 bases identical to TRBD1. The J call is in doubt because the DNA end fits TRBJ2-7 better. CDR1 and CDR2 from the germline V gene are MNHEY and SVGAGI. The CDR3 consists of 13 residues. The CDR3 region has the DNA TGTGCCAGCAGATCGACAGGGGGGTACGAGCAGTACTTC. It is translated as CASRSTGGYEQYF.

The chain combines TRBV4-3 with TRBJ1-4, with 9 positions matching TRBD1. This CDR3 has 14 amino acids. The ends lost 4 bases at V and 7 bases at J; junction bases unmatched: 4. Germline V gene lookup returns CDR1 LGHNA and CDR2 YSLEER. The chain's CDR3 is CASSPGQGGEKLFF. CDR3 in DNA: TGCGCCAGCAGCCCGGGACAGGGAGGTGAAAAACTGTTTTTT.

This rearrangement joins TRBV19 to TRBJ1-3; 9 nucleotides line up with TRBD1. The V and J ends lost 6 bases and 5 bases, in that order; junction bases with no gene match: 5. The V gene's germline CDR1 is LNHDA and CDR2 SQIVND (reference sequence). This CDR3 region has 14 residues. CDR3 sequence reads: CASRRQGERNTIYF. CDR3 coding DNA: TGTGCCAGTAGACGACAGGGGGAGAGAAACACCATATATTTT.

The chain is built from TRBV29-1 and TRBJ2-7; 9 nucleotides match TRBD1. The ends lost 4 bases at V and 7 bases at J; junction bases unmatched: 11. The CDR3 consists of 14 residues. The germline CDR1 and CDR2 sequences are SQVTM and ANQGSEA. This CDR3 reads CSVVVVDRGREQYF. The CDR3 coding sequence is TGCAGCGTTGTCGTTGTGGACAGGGGCCGTGAGCAGTACTTC.

V is TRBV18 and J is TRBJ2-7; no reliable D call. Germline V gene sequence: CDR1 KGHSH, CDR2 LQKENI. V was shortened by 3 bases and J by 0 bases, with 6 bases between the two germline ends. The CDR3 runs 13 residues. CDR3: CASSPQRSYEQYF. Here the CDR3 DNA reads TGTGCCAGCTCACCCCAGCGCTCCTACGAGCAGTACTTC. The entire variable domain, with the rest obtained from reference TRBV18 and TRBJ2-7, is as follows: NAGVMQNPRHLVRRRGQEARLRCSPMKGHSHVYWYRQLPEEGLKFMVYLQKENIIDESGMPKERFSAEFPKEGPSILRIQQVVRGDSAAYFCASSPQRSYEQYFGPGTRLTVT.

Sample share makes this clone medium-sized (0.01 to 0.1%). The rearrangement uses TRBV4-2 and TRBJ2-7; 8 nucleotides align to TRBD2. From germline, CDR1 is LGHNA and CDR2 YNFKEQ. The trim removed 1 base at V and 5 bases at J, leaving 7 bases unmatched. The CDR3 has 15 amino acids. The CDR3 region has the DNA TGTGCCAGCAGCCAAGGGGGAGCGGGAGCTAACGAGCAGTACTTC. It specifies CASSQGGAGANEQYF.

The chain uses TRBV10-1 and TRBJ2-7; 7 bases line up with TRBD2. The CDR3 is 12 amino acids. Germline V CDR1 and CDR2: WNHNN, SYGVQD (reference sequence). J gave up 5 bases and V 6 bases, and 4 bases lay outside the gene matches. CDR3 in amino acids: CASSPGLDEQYF. CDR3 bases: TGCGCCAGCAGCCCAGGACTAGACGAGCAGTACTTC.

This clone was picked up one time. V is TRBV5-1 and J is TRBJ2-3; weak D call: TRBD2 (6 bases). The CDR3 totals 17 residues. V lost 2 bases and J lost 0, with 16 bases in between. Germline CDR1 reads SGHRS; CDR2 reads YFSETQ. The CDR3 DNA follows: TGCGCCAGCAGCTTTGTTCCGTGGGAGGCTAGCACAGATACGCAGTATTTT. Translated: CASSFVPWEASTDTQYF.

J is TRBJ2-1 and V is TRBV28; TRBD1 agrees at 9 bases. Looked up from germline, CDR1 is MDHEN and CDR2 is SYDVKM. After removal of 7 bases from V and 1 base from J, the junction contained 11 bases not matched to a gene. The CDR3 is 17 residues long. The CDR3 sequence: CASIPPPGQGSYNEQFF. In DNA form, the CDR3 reads TGTGCCAGCATCCCTCCCCCCGGACAGGGGTCCTACAATGAGCAGTTCTTC.

This clone turned up a few times. The rearrangement links TRBV13 to TRBJ1-2; TRBD1 is a possible D gene (5 bases). Trimming shortened V by 5 bases and J by 5 bases, and 9 bases separated the two germline ends. CDR3 length: 12 residues. Germline CDR1 and CDR2: PRHDT and FYEKMQ (reference sequence). The CDR3 nucleotides are TGTGCCAGCAGCCCTCAGGGTTATGGCTACACCTTC. Translated: CASSPQGYGYTF.